Each of the 7 T cell receptor beta chains below was sequenced from the same sample in a study of blood T cell repertoires in COVID-19. TCRdb's table, derived via immunoSEQ multiplex PCR, lists solely in-frame clones and lacks some. The sample holds 400,000 to 550,000 clones, about 85% seen once. Sequenced material: PBMCs or T cells enriched from blood (not recorded which). These receptors were collected from a woman aged 18 to 35 with acute COVID-19.

The chain combines TRBV2 with TRBJ2-1; TRBD2 matches 8 bases. Germline V gives CDR1 SNHLY, CDR2 FYNNEI. Trimming removed 8 bases from V and 5 bases from J; junction bases left unmatched: 14. This CDR3 is 16 amino acids long. The DNA of the CDR3 is TGTGCCAGCGTTGAGCGGGAGTGGTTAGGGAACAATGAGCAGTTCTTC. It is translated as CASVEREWLGNNEQFF. The whole variable domain, filled in from reference TRBV2 and TRBJ2-1, reads EPEVTQTPSHQVTQMGQEVILRCVPISNHLYFYWYRQILGQKVEFLVSFYNNEISEKSEIFDDQFSVERPDGSNFTLKIRSTKLEDSAMYFCASVEREWLGNNEQFFGPGTRLTVL.

This clone turned up a few times. The chain couples TRBV4-3 to TRBJ2-5; D is perhaps TRBD1 (5 bases). The CDR3 extends over 15 amino acids. Per the germline V gene, CDR1 is LGHNA and CDR2 is YSLEER. V lost 5 bases to trimming and J lost 3 bases, with 16 bases between them. For the CDR3, the DNA is TGCGCCAGCAGCTACGACTGGGGCCGAAAAGAGACCCAGTACTTC. Protein sequence: CASSYDWGRKETQYF.

This clone was counted a single time. The J gene is TRBJ2-5, the V gene TRBV2, with 9 positions matching TRBD2. Germline V lookup: CDR1 SNHLY, CDR2 FYNNEI. Trimming removed 4 bases from V and 4 bases from J; junction bases left unmatched: 7. The CDR3 has 15 residues. In nucleotides, the CDR3 is TGTGCCAGCAGTGTGGGCGGGGGGGCCCCAGAGACCCAGTACTTC. Translating it yields CASSVGGGAPETQYF.

This chain connects TRBV13 to TRBJ1-1; possible D gene TRBD1, 5 bases. Trimming removed 5 bases at V and 0 bases at J, with 16 bases between. The CDR3 runs to 16 residues. Germline CDR1 is PRHDT and CDR2 is FYEKMQ (reference sequence). CDR3 region: CASSNRPGVLNTEAFF. The CDR3 DNA reads TGTGCCAGCAGCAACAGGCCAGGAGTCCTGAACACTGAAGCTTTCTTT.

The CDR3 DNA reads TGTGCCAGCAGCAGGGAGAGTGGCTACACCTTC. Translated: CASSRESGYTF. J is TRBJ1-2 and V is TRBV3-1 (or the pseudogene TRBV3-2); D is uncertain. CDR1 is LGHDT, CDR2 YNNKEL, per germline (reference sequence). The V end lost 5 bases, the J end lost 7 bases, and 8 bases lay between the germline ends. The CDR3 is 11 amino acids.

The chain is built from TRBV6-5 and TRBJ1-4, with D tentatively TRBD1 (6 bases). The V end was cut by 6 bases, the J end by 10 bases, with 21 bases between. Germline CDR1 MNHEY, CDR2 SVGAGI. This CDR3 is 15 amino acids long. Here the CDR3 DNA reads TGTGCCAGCAGCCAGATAGACAGGAAGCCCGGAAAACTGTTTTTT. Amino acids: CASSQIDRKPGKLFF.

The rearrangement joins TRBV24-1 to TRBJ2-1, with 10 bases matching TRBD1. V was pared by 0 bases and J by 7 bases, with 8 bases of the junction left unmatched. The germline CDR1 and CDR2 sequences are KGHDR and SFDVKD. The CDR3 totals 17 residues. This CDR3 is CATSDLYGTGAGNEQFF. The CDR3 region has the DNA TGTGCCACCAGTGATTTGTATGGGACAGGGGCCGGGAATGAGCAGTTCTTC.